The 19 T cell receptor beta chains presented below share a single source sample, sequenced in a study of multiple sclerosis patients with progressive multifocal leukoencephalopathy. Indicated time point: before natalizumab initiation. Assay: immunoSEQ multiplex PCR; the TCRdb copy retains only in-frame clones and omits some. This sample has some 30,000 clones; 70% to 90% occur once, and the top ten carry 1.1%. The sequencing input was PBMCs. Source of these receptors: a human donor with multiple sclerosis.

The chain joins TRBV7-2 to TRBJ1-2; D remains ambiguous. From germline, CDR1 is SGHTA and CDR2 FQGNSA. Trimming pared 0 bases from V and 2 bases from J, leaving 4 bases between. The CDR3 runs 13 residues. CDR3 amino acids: CASSLAGNYGYTF. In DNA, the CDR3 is TGTGCCAGCAGCTTAGCAGGGAACTATGGCTACACCTTC. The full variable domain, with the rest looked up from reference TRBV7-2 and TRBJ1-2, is GAGVSQSPSNKVTEKGKDVELRCDPISGHTALYWYRQSLGQGLEFLIYFQGNSAPDKSGLPSDRFSAERTGGSVSTLTIQRTQQEDSAVYLCASSLAGNYGYTFGSGTRLTVV.

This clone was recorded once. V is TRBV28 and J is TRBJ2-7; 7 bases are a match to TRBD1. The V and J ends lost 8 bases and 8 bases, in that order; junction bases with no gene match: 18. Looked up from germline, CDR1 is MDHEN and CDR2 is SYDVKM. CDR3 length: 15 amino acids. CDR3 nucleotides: TGTGCCAGCTCCCCTATTGACAGGGATGTGGGGAAGCAGTACTTC. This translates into CASSPIDRDVGKQYF.

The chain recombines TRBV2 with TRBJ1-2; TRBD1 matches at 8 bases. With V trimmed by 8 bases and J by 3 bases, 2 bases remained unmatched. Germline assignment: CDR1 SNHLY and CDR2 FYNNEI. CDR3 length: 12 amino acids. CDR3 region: CASPTGDYGYTF. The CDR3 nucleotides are TGTGCCAGCCCGACAGGGGACTATGGCTACACCTTC.

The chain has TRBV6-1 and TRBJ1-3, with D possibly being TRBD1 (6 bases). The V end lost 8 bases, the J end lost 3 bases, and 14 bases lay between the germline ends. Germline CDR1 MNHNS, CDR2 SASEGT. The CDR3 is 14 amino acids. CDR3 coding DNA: TGTGCCAGCGGGTCCGGGGGCGGTGGAAACACCATATATTTT. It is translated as CASGSGGGGNTIYF.

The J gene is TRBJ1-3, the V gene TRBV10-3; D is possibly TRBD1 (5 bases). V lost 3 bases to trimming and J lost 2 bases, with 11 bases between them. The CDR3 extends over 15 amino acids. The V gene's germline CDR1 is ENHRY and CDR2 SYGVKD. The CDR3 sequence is CAISDRVGTGNTIYF. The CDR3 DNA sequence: TGTGCCATCAGTGACAGGGTAGGGACTGGAAACACCATATATTTT.

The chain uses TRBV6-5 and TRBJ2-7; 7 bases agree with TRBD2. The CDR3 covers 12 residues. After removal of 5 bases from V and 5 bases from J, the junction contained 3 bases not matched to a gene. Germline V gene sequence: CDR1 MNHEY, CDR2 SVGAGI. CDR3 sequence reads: CASSGGGHEQYF. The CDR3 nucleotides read TGTGCCAGCAGTGGGGGGGGTCACGAGCAGTACTTC.

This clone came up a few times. The CDR3 is CASSLSEDPSYNEQFF. CDR3 DNA sequence: TGTGCCAGCAGTTTAAGCGAGGACCCTTCCTACAATGAGCAGTTCTTC. The chain joins TRBV27 to TRBJ2-1; D not resolved. The germline CDR1 and CDR2 sequences are MNHEY and SMNVEV (reference sequence). Trimming cost V 2 bases and J 1 base, with 12 bases left between them. CDR3 length: 16 residues.

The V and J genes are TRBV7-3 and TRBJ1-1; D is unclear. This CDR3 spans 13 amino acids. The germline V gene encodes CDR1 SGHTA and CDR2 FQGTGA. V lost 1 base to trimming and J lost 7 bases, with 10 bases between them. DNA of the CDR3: TGTGCCAGCAGCTTAAATCTATGGAATGAAGCTTTCTTT. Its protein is CASSLNLWNEAFF.

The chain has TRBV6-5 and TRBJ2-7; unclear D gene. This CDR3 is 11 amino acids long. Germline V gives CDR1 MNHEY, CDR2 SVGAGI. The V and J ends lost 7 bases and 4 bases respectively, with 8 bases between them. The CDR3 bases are TGTGCCAGCAACAGTCCTTACGAGCAGTACTTC. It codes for CASNSPYEQYF.

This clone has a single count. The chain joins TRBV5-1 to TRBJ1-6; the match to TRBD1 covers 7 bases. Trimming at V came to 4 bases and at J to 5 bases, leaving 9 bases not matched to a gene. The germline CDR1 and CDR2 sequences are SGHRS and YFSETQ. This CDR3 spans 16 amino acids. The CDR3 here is CASSPTGASHNSPLHF. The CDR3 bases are TGCGCCAGCAGCCCTACAGGGGCTAGTCATAATTCACCCCTCCACTTT.

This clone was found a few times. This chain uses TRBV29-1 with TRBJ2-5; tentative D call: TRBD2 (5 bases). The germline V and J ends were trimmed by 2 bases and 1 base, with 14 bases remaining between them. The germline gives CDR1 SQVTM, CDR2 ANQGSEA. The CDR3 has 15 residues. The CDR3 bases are TGCAGCGTTGAACTGGATCGGGATACCCAAGAGACCCAGTACTTC. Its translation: CSVELDRDTQETQYF.

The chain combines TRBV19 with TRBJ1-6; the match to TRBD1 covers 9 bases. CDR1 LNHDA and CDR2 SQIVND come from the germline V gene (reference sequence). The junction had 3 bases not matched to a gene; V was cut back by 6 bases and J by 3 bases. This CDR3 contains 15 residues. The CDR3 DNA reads TGTGCCAGTAGCCTGGGACAGGGCTATAATTCACCCCTCCACTTT. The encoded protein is CASSLGQGYNSPLHF.

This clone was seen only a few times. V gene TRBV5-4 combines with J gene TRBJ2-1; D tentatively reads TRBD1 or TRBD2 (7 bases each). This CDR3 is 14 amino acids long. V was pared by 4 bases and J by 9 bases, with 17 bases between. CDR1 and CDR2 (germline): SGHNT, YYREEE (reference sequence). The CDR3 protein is CASSLAGGAGEQFF. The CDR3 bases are TGTGCCAGCAGCCTAGCAGGGGGGGCAGGTGAGCAGTTCTTC.

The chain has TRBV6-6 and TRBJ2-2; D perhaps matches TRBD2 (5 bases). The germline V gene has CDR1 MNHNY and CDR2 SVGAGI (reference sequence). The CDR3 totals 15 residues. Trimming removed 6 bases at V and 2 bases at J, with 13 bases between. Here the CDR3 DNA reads TGTGCCAGCAGGTTATACGGACTCAACACCGGGGAGCTGTTTTTT. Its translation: CASRLYGLNTGELFF.

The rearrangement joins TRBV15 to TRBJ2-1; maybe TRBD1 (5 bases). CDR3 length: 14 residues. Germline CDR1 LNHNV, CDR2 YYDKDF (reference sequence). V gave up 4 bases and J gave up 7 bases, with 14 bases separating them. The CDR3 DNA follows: TGTGCCACCAGCATCCCACATGGGGCAAATGAGCAGTTCTTC. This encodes CATSIPHGANEQFF. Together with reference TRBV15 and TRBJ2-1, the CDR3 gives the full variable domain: DAMVIQNPRYQVTQFGKPVTLSCSQTLNHNVMYWYQQKSSQAPKLLFHYYDKDFNNEADTPDNFQSRRPNTSFCFLDIRSPGLGDTAMYLCATSIPHGANEQFFGPGTRLTVL.

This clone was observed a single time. CDR3 region: CAPRGPRQETQYF. The CDR3 DNA is TGTGCCCCCCGGGGACCTCGTCAAGAGACCCAGTACTTC. V gene TRBV19 combines with J gene TRBJ2-5; D tentatively fits TRBD1 or TRBD2 (5 bases each). With 11 bases removed from V and 2 bases from J, the gap between germline ends came to 15 bases. Germline CDR1 and CDR2: LNHDA and SQIVND (reference sequence). The CDR3 covers 13 residues.

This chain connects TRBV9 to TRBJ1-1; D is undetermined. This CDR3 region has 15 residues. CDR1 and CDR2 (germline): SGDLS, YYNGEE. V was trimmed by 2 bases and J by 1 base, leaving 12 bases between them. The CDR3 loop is CASSVGHSRNTEAFF. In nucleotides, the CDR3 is TGTGCCAGCAGCGTGGGTCATAGTAGGAACACTGAAGCTTTCTTT.

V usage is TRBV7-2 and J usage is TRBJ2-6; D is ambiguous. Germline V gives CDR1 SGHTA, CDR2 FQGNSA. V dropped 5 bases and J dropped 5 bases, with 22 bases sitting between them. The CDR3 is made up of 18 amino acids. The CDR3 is CASSGPSRRQSRANVLTF. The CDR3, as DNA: TGTGCCAGCAGCGGTCCCTCCAGACGACAAAGTCGGGCCAACGTCCTGACTTTC.

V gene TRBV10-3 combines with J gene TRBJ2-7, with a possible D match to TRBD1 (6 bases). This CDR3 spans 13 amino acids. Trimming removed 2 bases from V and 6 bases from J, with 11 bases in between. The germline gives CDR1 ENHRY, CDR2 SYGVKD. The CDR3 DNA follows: TGTGCCATCAGTGAGCATTTCAGGGGCGAGCAGTACTTC. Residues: CAISEHFRGEQYF.